This TCR beta chain derives from a study of OX40 agonist ivuxolimab in advanced cancers. Study-wide context: Ivuxolimab was a fully human IgG2 agonistic monoclonal antibody targeting the costimulatory receptor OX40 (CD134). Intravenous ivuxolimab was administered to patients every 2 weeks at six dose levels: 0.01, 0.1, 0.3, 1.5, 3 and 10 mg/kg. Of the approximately 54 patients in dose escalation, 19 had hepatocellular carcinoma, around 15 had melanoma, 9 had renal cell carcinoma and 9 had head and neck cancer. The dose-escalation cohort was almost 85% male with a mean age of roughly 60 years, ranging from 23 to 79. Prior anti-PD-1, anti-PD-L1 or anti-CTLA-4 therapy was permitted, and approximately 41% of dose-escalation patients had received checkpoint inhibitors. Three dose-escalation patients achieved partial responses, one with hepatocellular carcinoma and two with cutaneous melanoma. Peripheral TCRbeta sequencing aimed to test whether ivuxolimab altered TCR sequence diversity and caused clonal T-cell expansion. The paper describes the monotherapy dose-escalation part (N ≈ 52 patients) of the phase I trial of ivuxolimab.

The paper's findings and limits, for the study overall: After ivuxolimab, CD8+ T cells had more expanded clones than CD4+ T cells on average. The antigen specificity of the clonally expanded peripheral T cells was not determined. Low levels of normalized T-cell clonal expansion were also seen in some patients who did not respond. In the 0.1-3.0 mg/kg groups, partial responders were among the patients with the lowest normalized peripheral clonal expansion, particularly in CD8+ T cells. At doses from 0.1 to 3.0 mg/kg, clonal expansion was seen in both CD4+ and CD8+ blood T cells between baseline and week 6.

The trial excluded patients who had a history of autoimmune disease or were on systemic immunosuppression. Peripheral blood for TCR sequencing was collected from all dose cohorts at baseline, on cycle 4 day 1, and on cycle 7 day 1. Samples came from an open-label, multicenter, first-in-human phase I dose-escalation trial of ivuxolimab. Adults with locally advanced or metastatic melanoma, renal cell, hepatocellular, or head and neck squamous cell carcinoma were enrolled in the trial. Before TCR sequencing, CD4+ T cells and CD8+ T cells were sorted from peripheral blood as separate populations. The cysteine opens and the phenylalanine closes a CDR3 of 15 amino acids. The kept DNA is CDR3 alone, 45 bases in frame from the first base. The germline V gene sets CDR1 to SGHRS and CDR2 to YFSETQ. The germline V end is reduced by 2 bases and the J end by 3 bases; junction bases left unmatched: 6. About this clone itself: Its binding antigen is unknown. Base quality data are lacking; no much larger clone is found one base away.

Genomic DNA was isolated from the sorted cells so that the TCRbeta CDR3 region could be sequenced. The immunoSEQ Assay was used for sequencing of TCRbeta CDR3 regions. What TCRdb holds here is the immuneACCESS table cut down to in-frame rearrangements. Part of the clones is not present; checked against another copy, under half of the missing clones reflect an unresolved V gene, and the others are unexplained. The sample table shows about 18,000 clones, and over 75% are seen once. Of the sample, approximately 60% falls within the top ten clones. This sequence was found in an adult with an advanced solid tumor such as melanoma, head and neck, liver or kidney cancer. The sequencing used CD4+ or CD8+ T cells sorted from blood, collected in a trial of the OX40 agonist ivuxolimab. The chain uses TRBV5-1 and TRBJ1-1, with 8 central nucleotides matching TRBD1. The CDR3 is CASSFSGGAHTEAFF. Here is the DNA: TGCGCCAGCAGCTTCTCAGGGGGCGCGCACACTGAAGCTTTCTTT.